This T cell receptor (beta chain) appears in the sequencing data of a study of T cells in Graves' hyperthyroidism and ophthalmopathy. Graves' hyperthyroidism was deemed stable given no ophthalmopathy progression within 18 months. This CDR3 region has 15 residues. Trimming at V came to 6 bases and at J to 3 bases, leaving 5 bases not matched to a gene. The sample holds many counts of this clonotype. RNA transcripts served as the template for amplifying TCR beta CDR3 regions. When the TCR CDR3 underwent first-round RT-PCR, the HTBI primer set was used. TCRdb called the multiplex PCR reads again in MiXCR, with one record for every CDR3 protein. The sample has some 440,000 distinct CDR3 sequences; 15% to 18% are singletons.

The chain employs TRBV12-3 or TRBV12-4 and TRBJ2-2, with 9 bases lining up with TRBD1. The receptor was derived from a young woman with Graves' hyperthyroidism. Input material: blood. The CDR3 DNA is TGTGCCAGCAGCCTAACAGGGGGCGACACCGGGGAGCTGTTTTTT. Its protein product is CASSLTGGDTGELFF.